This T cell receptor beta chain was sequenced during a study of blood T cells in healthy people across ages. V lost 5 bases and J lost 6; bases outside the gene matches: 5. The CDR3 loop spans 14 amino acids. Germline-derived CDR1 and CDR2 are DFQATT and SNEGSKA (reference sequence). Healthy Caucasian individuals from Russia aged about 6 to 95 were enrolled as donors. A second PCR, run for about 7 to 11 cycles, used a sample-barcoded 5' primer plus a J-beta primer mix. TCRdb redid the calling of the 5' RACE reads with MiXCR, one entry per CDR3 protein. The sample consists of 1.5 million to 2 million distinct CDR3 sequences, 40% to 55% of them appearing once.

Sequencing was done on a sample of blood. This receptor was taken from a woman between 35 and 50 years old in good health. The gene calls are TRBV20-1 and TRBJ1-6, with 9 bases lining up with TRBD1. The CDR3 spells CSAGTGGINSPLHF. The CDR3 nucleotides are TGCAGTGCTGGAACAGGGGGCATTAATTCACCCCTCCACTTT.